This T cell receptor beta chain was recovered during a study of shared T cell receptors in the human thymus. Only one count was recorded for this clone. TCRdb's table, derived via immunoSEQ multiplex PCR, lists solely in-frame clones and lacks some. The sample consists of 650,000 to 950,000 clones, approximately 83% of them appearing once. The CDR3 contains 17 residues. Germline V CDR1 and CDR2: MNHNS, SASEGT. Trimming at V came to 0 bases and at J to 0 bases, leaving 5 bases not matched to a gene. These data were also reused for a study on human thymus T cells. That investigation notes: The sample donors, healthy Finnish infants, were having corrective surgery for congenital heart defects. It was from resections taken during corrective heart surgery that the thymus tissue came. Both thymic and peripheral blood repertoires showed apparently biased V and J usage.

Sequencing was done on a sample of thymocytes. The V and J genes are TRBV6-1 and TRBJ2-4, with 7 bases matching TRBD1. The source of this sequence is a girl in the first two years of life with a congenital heart defect. The CDR3 loop reads CASSEAGQKLAKNIQYF. CDR3 bases: TGTGCCAGCAGTGAAGCGGGACAGAAATTAGCCAAAAACATTCAGTACTTC.